One and the same sample provided the 8 T cell receptor beta chains below, sequenced in a study of Graves' ophthalmopathy and Graves' hyperthyroidism. The TCR beta CDR3 regions underwent amplification from RNA transcripts. Investigators did first-round RT-PCR with HTBI primers, then second-round multiplex PCR. TCRdb reprocessed the multiplex PCR reads with MiXCR, giving one entry per CDR3 protein. Here the sample spans 740,000 or so distinct CDR3 sequences, roughly 40% being singletons. The sample comprised peripheral blood. The receptors originated from an adult man with Graves' ophthalmopathy.

This clonotype was seen only a few times. The chain links TRBV7-2 to TRBJ1-4; no clear D. Germline values: CDR1 SGHTA, CDR2 FQGNSA. The CDR3 sequence is 13 residues long. V lost 11 bases and J lost 8, with 18 bases in between. CDR3 in DNA: TGTGCCTGGAGTGCTTTCCGGGTCGAAAAACTGTTTTTT. This codes for CAWSAFRVEKLFF.

The V gene is TRBV25-1, the J gene TRBJ2-2; TRBD2 might be the D (6 bases). Germline-derived CDR1 and CDR2 are MGHDK and SYGVNS. Trimming stripped 5 bases from V and 4 bases from J, with 14 bases between. This CDR3 has 15 residues. The CDR3 DNA follows: TGTGCCAGCAGTTTGGGCGGGACTCCCACCGGGGAGCTGTTTTTT. Its translation: CASSLGGTPTGELFF.

This chain links TRBV7-9 with TRBJ1-5; D is perhaps TRBD1 (6 bases). Deletions cut 5 bases from V and 7 bases from J, with 21 bases between. Germline V CDR1 and CDR2: SEHNR, FQNEAQ (reference sequence). The CDR3 sequence is 16 residues long. The CDR3 region is CASSPTGPRAMQPQHF. CDR3 coding DNA: TGTGCCAGCAGCCCAACAGGGCCCAGGGCTATGCAGCCCCAGCATTTT.

Concerning this clonotype itself: This may be a read error, as it is one base from a much larger clone. CDR3 protein: CSASRGGAEAFF. CDR3 coding DNA: TGCAGTGCTAGTCGGGGCGGAGCTGAAGCTTTCTTT. This chain joins TRBV20-1 and TRBJ1-1; D may be TRBD1 (5 bases). Trimming left V 3 bases short and J 6 bases short, with 11 bases between. The CDR3 covers 12 residues. Germline V CDR1 and CDR2: DFQATT, SNEGSKA (reference sequence).

The rearrangement joins TRBV4-3 to TRBJ2-7; D uncertain. V shed 0 bases and J shed 0 bases, with 6 bases lying between them. CDR3 length: 14 residues. Germline assignment: CDR1 LGHNA and CDR2 YSLEER. For the CDR3, the DNA is TGCGCCAGCAGCCAAGATGAGAACTCCTACGAGCAGTACTTC. This codes for CASSQDENSYEQYF.

This rearrangement joins TRBV24-1 to TRBJ1-5; 7 nucleotides align to TRBD1. Germline values: CDR1 KGHDR, CDR2 SFDVKD. The CDR3 length is 17 residues. The trim removed 3 bases at V and 7 bases at J, leaving 14 bases unmatched. CDR3 amino acids: CATSDPGQINDEQPQHF. The DNA of the CDR3 is TGTGCCACCAGTGATCCGGGACAGATCAACGATGAGCAGCCCCAGCATTTT.

This clonotype was seen only a few times. This chain links TRBV6-5 with TRBJ2-7; 9 nucleotides match TRBD2. The CDR3 contains 15 residues. V shed 5 bases and J 2 bases; nucleotides not matched to a gene: 7. CDR1 and CDR2 (germline): MNHEY, SVGAGI. In DNA, the CDR3 is TGTGCCAGCAGTATCGGACTAGCGCCAACCTACGAGCAGTACTTC. As protein: CASSIGLAPTYEQYF.

The sample holds a few counts of this clonotype. The V gene is TRBV20-1, the J gene TRBJ1-5; a weak D match, TRBD1 (5 bases). Trimming left V 0 bases short and J 7 bases short, with 13 bases between. The length of the CDR3 is 14 residues. Germline V gene sequence: CDR1 DFQATT, CDR2 SNEGSKA (reference sequence). The CDR3 here is CSARDLQGNQPQHF. In DNA form, the CDR3 reads TGCAGTGCTAGAGATTTGCAGGGTAACCAGCCCCAGCATTTT.